The clone carrying this T cell receptor (beta chain) was seen a few times. Its target is not known. A second PCR of about 7 to 12 cycles used a sample-barcoded 5' primer and a J-beta primer mix. The template-switch adaptor was a 5' adaptor with 12 random nucleotides. It tagged each cDNA molecule. TCRdb used MiXCR to reprocess the 5' RACE reads, holding one entry per CDR3 protein. This sample carries about 640,000 distinct CDR3 sequences, roughly 58% of them seen once, and the ten largest clones take approximately 40%. The source of the sample is a study of blood T cells in healthy people across ages. Study-wide results and caveats: More naive CD4+ cells and higher diversity were found in long-lived than in aged donors. Underestimates were what the diversity estimates from one million T cells were considered to be.

There are 14 residues in the CDR3. Germline-derived CDR1 and CDR2 are ENHRY and SYGVKD. V was trimmed by 5 bases and J by 7 bases, leaving 15 bases between them. The source material was blood. The receptor was derived from a man between 60 and 70 years old in good health. The rearrangement uses TRBV10-3 and TRBJ2-1, with D perhaps being TRBD1 or TRBD2 (5 bases each). CDR3 region: CAISTGPDANEQFF. The DNA of the CDR3 is TGTGCCATCAGTACGGGACCAGACGCGAATGAGCAGTTCTTC.